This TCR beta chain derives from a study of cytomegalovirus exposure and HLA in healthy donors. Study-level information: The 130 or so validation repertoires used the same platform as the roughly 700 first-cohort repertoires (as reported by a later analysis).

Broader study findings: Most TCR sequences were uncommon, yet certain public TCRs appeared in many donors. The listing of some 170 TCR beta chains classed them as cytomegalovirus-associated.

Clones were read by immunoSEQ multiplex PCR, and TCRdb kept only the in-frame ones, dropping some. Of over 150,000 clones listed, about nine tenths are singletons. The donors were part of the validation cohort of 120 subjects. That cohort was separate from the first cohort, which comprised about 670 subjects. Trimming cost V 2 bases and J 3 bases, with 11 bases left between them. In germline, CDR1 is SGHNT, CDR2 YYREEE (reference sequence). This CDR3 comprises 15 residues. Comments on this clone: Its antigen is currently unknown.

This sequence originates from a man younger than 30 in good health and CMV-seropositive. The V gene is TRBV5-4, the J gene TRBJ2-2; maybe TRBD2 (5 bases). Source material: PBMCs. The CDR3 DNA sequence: TGTGCCAGCAGCTTAGGTTTGGGAGACACCGGGGAGCTGTTTTTT. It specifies CASSLGLGDTGELFF. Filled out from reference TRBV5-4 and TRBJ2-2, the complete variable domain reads ETGVTQSPTHLIKTRGQQVTLRCSSQSGHNTVSWYQQALGQGPQFIFQYYREEENGRGNFPPRFSGLQFPNYSSELNVNALELDDSALYLCASSLGLGDTGELFFGEGSRLTVL.